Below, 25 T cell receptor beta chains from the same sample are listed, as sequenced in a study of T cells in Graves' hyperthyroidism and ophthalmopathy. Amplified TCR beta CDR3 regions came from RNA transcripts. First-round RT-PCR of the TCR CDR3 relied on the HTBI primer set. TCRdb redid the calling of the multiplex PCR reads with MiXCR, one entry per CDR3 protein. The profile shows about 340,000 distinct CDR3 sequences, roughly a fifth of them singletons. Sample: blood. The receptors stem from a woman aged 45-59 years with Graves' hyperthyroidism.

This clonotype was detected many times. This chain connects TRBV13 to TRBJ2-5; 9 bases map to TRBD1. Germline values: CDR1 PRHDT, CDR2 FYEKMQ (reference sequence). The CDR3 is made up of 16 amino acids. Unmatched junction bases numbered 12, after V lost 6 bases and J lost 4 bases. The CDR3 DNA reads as TGTGCCAGCAGACAACTGACGGGACAGGGAGGAGAGACCCAGTACTTC. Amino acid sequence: CASRQLTGQGGETQYF. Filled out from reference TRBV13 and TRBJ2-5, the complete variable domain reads AAGVIQSPRHLIKEKRETATLKCYPIPRHDTVYWYQQGPGQDPQFLISFYEKMQSDKGSIPDRFSAQQFSDYHSELNMSSLELGDSALYFCASRQLTGQGGETQYFGPGTRLLVL.

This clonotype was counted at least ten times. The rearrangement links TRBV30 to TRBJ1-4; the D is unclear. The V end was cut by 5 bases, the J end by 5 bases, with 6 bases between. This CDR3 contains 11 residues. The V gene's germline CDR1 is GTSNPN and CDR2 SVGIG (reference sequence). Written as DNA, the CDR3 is TGTGCCTGGTTAAAAAATGAAAAACTGTTTTTT. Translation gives CAWLKNEKLFF. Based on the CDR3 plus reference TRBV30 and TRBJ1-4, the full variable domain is SQTIHQWPATLVQPVGSPLSLECTVEGTSNPNLYWYRQAAGRGLQLLFYSVGIGQISSEVPQNLSASRPQDRQFILSSKKLLLSDSGFYLCAWLKNEKLFFGSGTQLSVL.

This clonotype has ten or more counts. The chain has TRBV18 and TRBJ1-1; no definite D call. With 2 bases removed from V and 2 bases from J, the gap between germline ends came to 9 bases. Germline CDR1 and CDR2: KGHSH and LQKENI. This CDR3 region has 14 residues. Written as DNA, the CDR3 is TGTGCCAGCTCACCAGGGGTTAGCAACACTGAAGCTTTCTTT. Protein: CASSPGVSNTEAFF.

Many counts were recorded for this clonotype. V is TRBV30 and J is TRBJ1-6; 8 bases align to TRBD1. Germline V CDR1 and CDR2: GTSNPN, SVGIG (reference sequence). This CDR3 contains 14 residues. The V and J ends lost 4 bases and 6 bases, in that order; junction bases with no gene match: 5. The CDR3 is CAWKTGDFNSPLHF. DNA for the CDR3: TGTGCCTGGAAGACAGGGGACTTTAATTCACCCCTCCACTTT.

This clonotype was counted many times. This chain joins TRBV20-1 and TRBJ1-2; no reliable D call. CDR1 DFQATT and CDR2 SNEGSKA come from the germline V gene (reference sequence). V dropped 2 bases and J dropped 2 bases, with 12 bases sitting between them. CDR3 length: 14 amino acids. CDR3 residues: CSARYAEINYGYTF. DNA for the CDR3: TGCAGTGCTAGATATGCAGAAATCAACTATGGCTACACCTTC.

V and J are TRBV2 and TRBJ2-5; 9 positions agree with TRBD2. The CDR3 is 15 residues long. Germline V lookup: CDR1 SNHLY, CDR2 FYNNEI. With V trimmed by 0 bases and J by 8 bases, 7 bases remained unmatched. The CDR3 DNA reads TGTGCCAGCAGTGAAGCAGGCGGGAGGGGCATAACCCAGTACTTC. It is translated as CASSEAGGRGITQYF. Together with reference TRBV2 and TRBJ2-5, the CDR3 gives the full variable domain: EPEVTQTPSHQVTQMGQEVILRCVPISNHLYFYWYRQILGQKVEFLVSFYNNEISEKSEIFDDQFSVERPDGSNFTLKIRSTKLEDSAMYFCASSEAGGRGITQYFGPGTRLLVL.

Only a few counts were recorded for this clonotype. DNA of the CDR3: TGTGCCAGCAGCCAAGCAGGACCAACGCAGTATTTT. The encoded protein is CASSQAGPTQYF. The chain carries TRBV14 and TRBJ2-3; D ambiguous. Trimming took 1 base from V and 9 from J, leaving 8 bases between them. The CDR3 is made up of 12 amino acids. CDR1 SGHDN and CDR2 FVKESK come from the germline V gene.

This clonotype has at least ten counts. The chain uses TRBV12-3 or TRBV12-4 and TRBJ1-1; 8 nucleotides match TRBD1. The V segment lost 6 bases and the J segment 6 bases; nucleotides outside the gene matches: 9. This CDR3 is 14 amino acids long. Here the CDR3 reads CASSPRQGASEAFF. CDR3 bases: TGTGCCAGCAGCCCACGGCAGGGGGCATCTGAAGCTTTCTTT.

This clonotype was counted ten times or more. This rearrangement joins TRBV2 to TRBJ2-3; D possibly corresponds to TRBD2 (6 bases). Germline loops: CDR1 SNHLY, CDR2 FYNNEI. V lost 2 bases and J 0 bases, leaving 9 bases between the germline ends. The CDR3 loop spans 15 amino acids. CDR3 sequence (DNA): TGTGCCAGCAGTGAACCTAGCGTTAGCACAGATACGCAGTATTTT. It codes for CASSEPSVSTDTQYF.

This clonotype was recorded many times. The CDR3 sequence is CASSPLKIRRPNYGYTF. In nucleotides, the CDR3 is TGTGCCAGCTCACCACTTAAAATCAGGCGACCGAACTATGGCTACACCTTC. The V and J genes are TRBV18 and TRBJ1-2; D unclear. The V end lost 1 base, the J end lost 2 bases, and 17 bases lay between the germline ends. This CDR3 spans 17 amino acids. Germline V gene lookup returns CDR1 KGHSH and CDR2 LQKENI.

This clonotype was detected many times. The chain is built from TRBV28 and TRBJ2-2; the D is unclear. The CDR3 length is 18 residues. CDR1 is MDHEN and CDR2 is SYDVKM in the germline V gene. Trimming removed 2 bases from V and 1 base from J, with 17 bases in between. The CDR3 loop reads CASSLGDRFSKNTGELFF. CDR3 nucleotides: TGTGCCAGCAGTTTAGGAGATAGATTTAGCAAGAACACCGGGGAGCTGTTTTTT.

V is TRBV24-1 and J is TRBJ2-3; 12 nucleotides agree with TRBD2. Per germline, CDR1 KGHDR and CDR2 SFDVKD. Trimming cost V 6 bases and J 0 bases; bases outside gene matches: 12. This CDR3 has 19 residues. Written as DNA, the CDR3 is TGTGCCACCAGTCCGAGACTAGCGGGAGCCCGATCTAGCACAGATACGCAGTATTTT. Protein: CATSPRLAGARSSTDTQYF.

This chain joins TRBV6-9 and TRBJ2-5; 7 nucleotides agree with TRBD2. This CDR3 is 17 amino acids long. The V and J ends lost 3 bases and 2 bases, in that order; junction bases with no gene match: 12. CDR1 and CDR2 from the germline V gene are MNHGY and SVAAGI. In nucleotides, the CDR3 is TGTGCCAGCAGTTACGGGGGGAGCAGTTACCGACAAGAGACCCAGTACTTC. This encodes CASSYGGSSYRQETQYF.

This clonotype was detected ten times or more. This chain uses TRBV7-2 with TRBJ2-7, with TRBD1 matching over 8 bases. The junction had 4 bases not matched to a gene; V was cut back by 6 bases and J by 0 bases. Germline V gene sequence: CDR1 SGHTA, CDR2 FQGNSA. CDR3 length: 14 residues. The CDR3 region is CASRGTGSSYEQYF. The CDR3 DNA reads TGTGCCAGCAGGGGGACAGGAAGCTCCTACGAGCAGTACTTC.

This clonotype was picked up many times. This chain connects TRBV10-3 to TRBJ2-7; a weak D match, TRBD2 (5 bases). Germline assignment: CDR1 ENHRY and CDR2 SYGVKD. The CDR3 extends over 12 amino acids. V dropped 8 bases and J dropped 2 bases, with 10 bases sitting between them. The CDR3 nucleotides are TGTGCCATCGGGGTGCGGGCCTACGAGCAGTACTTC. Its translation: CAIGVRAYEQYF.

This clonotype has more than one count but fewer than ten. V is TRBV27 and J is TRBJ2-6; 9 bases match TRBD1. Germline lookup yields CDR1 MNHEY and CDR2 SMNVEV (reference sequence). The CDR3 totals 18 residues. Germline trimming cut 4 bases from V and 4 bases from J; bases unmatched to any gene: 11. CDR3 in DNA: TGTGCCAGCAGTTCCCCCGGGACAGGGTTGCCCGGGGCCAACGTCCTGACTTTC. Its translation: CASSSPGTGLPGANVLTF. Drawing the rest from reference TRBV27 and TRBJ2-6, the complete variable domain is EAQVTQNPRYLITVTGKKLTVTCSQNMNHEYMSWYRQDPGLGLRQIYYSMNVEVTDKGDVPEGYKVSRKEKRNFPLILESPSPNQTSLYFCASSSPGTGLPGANVLTFGAGSRLTVL.

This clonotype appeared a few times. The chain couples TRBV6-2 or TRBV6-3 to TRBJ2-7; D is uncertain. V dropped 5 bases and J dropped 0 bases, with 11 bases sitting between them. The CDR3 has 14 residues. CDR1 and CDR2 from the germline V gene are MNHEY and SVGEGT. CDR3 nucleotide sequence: TGTGCCAGCAGTGTGATATCCAGCTCCTACGAGCAGTACTTC. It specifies CASSVISSSYEQYF.

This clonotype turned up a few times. The CDR3 DNA reads TGCAGCTCCACAGGGTTGGGCACTGAAGCTTTCTTT. Amino acids: CSSTGLGTEAFF. V and J are TRBV29-1 and TRBJ1-1; TRBD1 is a possible D gene (6 bases). Per the germline V gene, CDR1 is SQVTM and CDR2 is ANQGSEA. The CDR3 runs 12 residues. Trimming removed 8 bases at V and 4 bases at J, with 14 bases between.

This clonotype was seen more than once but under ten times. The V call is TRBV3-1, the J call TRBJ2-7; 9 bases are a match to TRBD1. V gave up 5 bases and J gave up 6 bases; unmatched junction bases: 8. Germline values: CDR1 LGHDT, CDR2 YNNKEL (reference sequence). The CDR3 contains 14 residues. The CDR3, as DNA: TGTGCCAGCAGCTACGGACAGGGGATGAGCGAGCAGTACTTC. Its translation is CASSYGQGMSEQYF.

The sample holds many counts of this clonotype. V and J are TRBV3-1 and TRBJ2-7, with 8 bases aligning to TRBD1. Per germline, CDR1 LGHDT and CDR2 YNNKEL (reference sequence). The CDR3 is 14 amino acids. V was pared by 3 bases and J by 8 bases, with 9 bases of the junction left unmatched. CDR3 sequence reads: CASSQMTGELQQYF. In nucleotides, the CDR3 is TGTGCCAGCAGCCAGATGACAGGGGAGCTGCAGCAGTACTTC.

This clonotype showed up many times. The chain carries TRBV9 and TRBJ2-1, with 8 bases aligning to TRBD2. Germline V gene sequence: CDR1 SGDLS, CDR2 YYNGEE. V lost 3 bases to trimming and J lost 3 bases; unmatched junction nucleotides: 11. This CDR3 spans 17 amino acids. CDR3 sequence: CASSGLSRGGFYNEQFF. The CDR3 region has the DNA TGTGCCAGCAGCGGCCTCTCCCGGGGGGGATTCTACAATGAGCAGTTCTTC.

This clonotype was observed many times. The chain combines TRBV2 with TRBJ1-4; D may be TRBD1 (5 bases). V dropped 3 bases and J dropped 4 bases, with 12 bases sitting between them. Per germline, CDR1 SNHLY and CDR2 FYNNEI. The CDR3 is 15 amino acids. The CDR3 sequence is CASSDPGRHNEKLFF. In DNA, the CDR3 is TGTGCCAGCAGTGACCCGGGACGGCATAATGAAAAACTGTTTTTT.

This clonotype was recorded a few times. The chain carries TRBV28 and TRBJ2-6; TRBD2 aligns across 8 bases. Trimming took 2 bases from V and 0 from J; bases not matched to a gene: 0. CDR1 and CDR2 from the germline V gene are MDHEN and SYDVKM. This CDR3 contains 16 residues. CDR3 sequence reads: CASSLLAGSGANVLTF. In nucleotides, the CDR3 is TGTGCCAGCAGTTTACTAGCGGGCTCTGGGGCCAACGTCCTGACTTTC.

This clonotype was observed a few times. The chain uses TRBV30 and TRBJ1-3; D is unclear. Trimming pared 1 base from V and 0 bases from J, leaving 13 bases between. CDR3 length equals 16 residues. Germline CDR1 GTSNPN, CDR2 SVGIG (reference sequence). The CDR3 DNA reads TGTGCCTGGAGTGATTGGGGAGGCTTCTCTGGAAACACCATATATTTT. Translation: CAWSDWGGFSGNTIYF.

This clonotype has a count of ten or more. CDR3 amino acids: CASSDYSEGQPQHF. DNA for the CDR3: TGTGCCAGCAGTGATTACAGCGAAGGTCAGCCCCAGCATTTT. The chain recombines TRBV2 with TRBJ1-5, with D hard to call. CDR1 SNHLY and CDR2 FYNNEI come from the germline V gene. The CDR3 runs 14 residues. V gave up 3 bases and J gave up 6 bases, with 12 bases separating them.